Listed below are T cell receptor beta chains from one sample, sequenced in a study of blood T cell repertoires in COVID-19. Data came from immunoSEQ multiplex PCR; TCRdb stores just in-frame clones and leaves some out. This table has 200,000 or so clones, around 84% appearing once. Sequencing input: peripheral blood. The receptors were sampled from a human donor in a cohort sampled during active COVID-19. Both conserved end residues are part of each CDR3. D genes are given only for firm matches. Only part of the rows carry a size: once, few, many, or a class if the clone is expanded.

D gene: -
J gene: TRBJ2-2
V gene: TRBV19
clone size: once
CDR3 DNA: TGTGCCAGTAGTATAGGTTTTCGGGGATCCGGGGAGCTGTTTTTT
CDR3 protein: CASSIGFRGSGELFF

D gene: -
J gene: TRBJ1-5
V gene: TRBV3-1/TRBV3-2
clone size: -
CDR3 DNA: TGTGCCAGCAGCCCGTCAGGCAATCAGCCCCAGCATTTT
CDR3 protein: CASSPSGNQPQHF

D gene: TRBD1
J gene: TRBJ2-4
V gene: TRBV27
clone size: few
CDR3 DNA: TGTGCCAGCAGCCCCCGCCGGGACAGGGGTTTTATCCACATTCAGTACTTC
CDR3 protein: CASSPRRDRGFIHIQYF

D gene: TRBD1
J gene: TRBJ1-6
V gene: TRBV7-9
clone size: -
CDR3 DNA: TGTGCCAGCAGCTTCGGACAGGGTGGTAATTCACCCCTCCACTTT
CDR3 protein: CASSFGQGGNSPLHF

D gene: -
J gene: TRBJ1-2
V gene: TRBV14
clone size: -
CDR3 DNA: TGTGCCAGCAGCCAATACCTCGGGGACACCACCTATGGCTACACCTTC
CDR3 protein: CASSQYLGDTTYGYTF

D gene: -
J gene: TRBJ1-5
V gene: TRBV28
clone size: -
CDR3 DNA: TGTGCCAGCAGTTTCAGTCAGCCCCAGCATTTT
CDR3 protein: CASSFSQPQHF

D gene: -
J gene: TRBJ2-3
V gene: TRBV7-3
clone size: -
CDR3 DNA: TGTGCCAGCAGCTTAATGAGGGATACGCAGTATTTT
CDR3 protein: CASSLMRDTQYF

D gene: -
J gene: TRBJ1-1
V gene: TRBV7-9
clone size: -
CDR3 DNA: TGTGCCAGCAGCTCGAGGGTTGAAGCTTTCTTT
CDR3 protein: CASSSRVEAFF

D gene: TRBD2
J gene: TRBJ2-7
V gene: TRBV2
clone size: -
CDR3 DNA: TGTGCGCGGGGGGCTTTCGGCGAGCAGTACTTC
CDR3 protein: CARGAFGEQYF

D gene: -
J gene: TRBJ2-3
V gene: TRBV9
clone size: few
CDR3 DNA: TGTGCCAGCAGCGTAACGGAGTGGAAAGGAGATACGCAGTATTTT
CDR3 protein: CASSVTEWKGDTQYF

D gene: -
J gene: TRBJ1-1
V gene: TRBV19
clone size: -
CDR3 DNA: TGTGCCAGTAGTATAGGGCGAGGGATCACTGAAGCTTTCTTT
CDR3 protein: CASSIGRGITEAFF

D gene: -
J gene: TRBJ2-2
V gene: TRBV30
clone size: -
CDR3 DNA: TGTGCCTGGAGTCCGACGAGGTTCGGGGAGCTGTTTTTT
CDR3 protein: CAWSPTRFGELFF

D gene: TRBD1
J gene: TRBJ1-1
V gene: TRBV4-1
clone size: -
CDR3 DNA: TGCGCCAGCAGCAGAGGGACAGGGAGCCGTGGCACTGAAGCTTTCTTT
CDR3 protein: CASSRGTGSRGTEAFF

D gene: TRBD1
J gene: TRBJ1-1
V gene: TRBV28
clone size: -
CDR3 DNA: TGTGCCAGCAGTGAGACAGGGGGAAGGAACACTGAAGCTTTCTTT
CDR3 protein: CASSETGGRNTEAFF

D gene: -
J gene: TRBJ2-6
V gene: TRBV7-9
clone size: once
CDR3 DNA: TGTGCCAGCAGCTTTGTCCGGGGCTCTGGGGCCAACGTCCTGACTTTC
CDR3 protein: CASSFVRGSGANVLTF

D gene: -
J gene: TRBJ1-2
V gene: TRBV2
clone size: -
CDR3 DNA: TGTGCCAGCTCTGGGGGGGGTTACTATGGCTACACCTTC
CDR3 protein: CASSGGGYYGYTF

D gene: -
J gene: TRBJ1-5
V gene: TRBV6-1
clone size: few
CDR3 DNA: TGTGCCAGCAGTGAAATATTCGGTCAGCCCCAGCATTTT
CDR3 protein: CASSEIFGQPQHF

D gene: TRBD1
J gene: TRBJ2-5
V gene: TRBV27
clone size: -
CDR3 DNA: TGTGCCAGCAGTATAACCGGGACAGAGACGTCCCAGTACTTC
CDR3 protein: CASSITGTETSQYF

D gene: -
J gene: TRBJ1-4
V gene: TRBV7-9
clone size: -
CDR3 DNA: TGTGCCAGCAGCTTTCTGTCAGCAACTAATGAAAAACTGTTTTTT
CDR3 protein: CASSFLSATNEKLFF

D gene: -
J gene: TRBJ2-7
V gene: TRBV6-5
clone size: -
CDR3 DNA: TGTGCCAGCATCCCGGACAGTGGGAGCTCCTACGAGCAGTACTTC
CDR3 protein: CASIPDSGSSYEQYF

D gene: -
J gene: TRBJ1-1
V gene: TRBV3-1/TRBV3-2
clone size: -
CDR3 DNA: TGTGCCAGCAGCCAAGGGCAATCAGCTTTCTTT
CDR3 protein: CASSQGQSAFF

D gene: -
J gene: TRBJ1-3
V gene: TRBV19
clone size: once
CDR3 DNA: TGTGCCAGTAGTAGCGCCGGAAACACCATATATTTT
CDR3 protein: CASSSAGNTIYF

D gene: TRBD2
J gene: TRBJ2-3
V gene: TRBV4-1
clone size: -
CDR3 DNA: TGCGCCAGCAGCCCAATAGGGAGACTAGCGGAAGCCCCTGGCACAGATACGCAGTATTTT
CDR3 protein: CASSPIGRLAEAPGTDTQYF

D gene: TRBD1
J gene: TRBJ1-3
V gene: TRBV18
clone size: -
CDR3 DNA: TGTGCCAGCTCCCTAGACAGGGGACACTCTGGAAACACCATATATTTT
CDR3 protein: CASSLDRGHSGNTIYF

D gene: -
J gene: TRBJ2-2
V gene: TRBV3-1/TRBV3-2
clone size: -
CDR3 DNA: TGTGCCAGCAGCCGAAGACTAGGGCCGAACACCGGGGAGCTGTTTTTT
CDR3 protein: CASSRRLGPNTGELFF

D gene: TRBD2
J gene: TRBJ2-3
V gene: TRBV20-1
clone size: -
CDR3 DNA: TGCAGTGCTAGTGTAGGGCTAGCGGGAGCAGATACGCAGTATTTT
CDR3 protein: CSASVGLAGADTQYF

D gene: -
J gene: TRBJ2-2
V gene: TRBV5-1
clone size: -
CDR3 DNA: TGCGCCAGCAGCTTGACCCCAGGCGGGGAGCTGTTTTTT
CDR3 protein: CASSLTPGGELFF

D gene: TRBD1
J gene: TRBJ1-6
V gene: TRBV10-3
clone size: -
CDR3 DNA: TGTGCCACCATGCAAACAGGGGATTGGGCCGTCCGGGATTCACCCCTCCACTTT
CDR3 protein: CATMQTGDWAVRDSPLHF

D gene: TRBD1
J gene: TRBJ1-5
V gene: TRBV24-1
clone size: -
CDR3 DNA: TGTGCCACCAGTCCCCCCCGGACAGGTGAAACCCCCAGGCCCCAGCATTTT
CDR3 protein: CATSPPRTGETPRPQHF

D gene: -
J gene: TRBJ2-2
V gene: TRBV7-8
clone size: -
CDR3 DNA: TGTGCCAGCAGCGTACGGTGGGGAGGGGGTAGTACCGGGGAGCTGTTTTTT
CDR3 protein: CASSVRWGGGSTGELFF

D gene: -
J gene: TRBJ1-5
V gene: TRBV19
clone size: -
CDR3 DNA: TGTGCCAGTAGTATGCTCACAGGAAGCAGTCAGCCCCAGCATTTT
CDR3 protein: CASSMLTGSSQPQHF

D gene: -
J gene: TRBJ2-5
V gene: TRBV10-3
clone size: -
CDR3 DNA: TGTGCCATCAGTGAGGGTAGCGGACCCCAAGAGACCCAGTACTTC
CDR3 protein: CAISEGSGPQETQYF

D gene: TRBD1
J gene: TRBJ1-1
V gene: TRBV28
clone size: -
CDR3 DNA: TGTGCCAGCAGTTTCACAGGGACAGGGAACACTGAAGCTTTCTTT
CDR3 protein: CASSFTGTGNTEAFF

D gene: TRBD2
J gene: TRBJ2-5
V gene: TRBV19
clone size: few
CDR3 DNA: TGTGCCAGTAGTGAGGGACTAGCGGGGAGAATCCAAGAGACCCAGTACTTC
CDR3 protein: CASSEGLAGRIQETQYF

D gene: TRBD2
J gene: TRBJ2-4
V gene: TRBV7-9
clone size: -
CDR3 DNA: TGTGCCAGCAGCTTAAATCGGGGGGGCGCGGTCAAAAACATTCAGTACTTC
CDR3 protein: CASSLNRGGAVKNIQYF

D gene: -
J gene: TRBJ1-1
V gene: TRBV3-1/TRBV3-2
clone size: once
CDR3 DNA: TGTGCCAGCAGCCCCGCGCTGAACACTGAAGCTTTCTTT
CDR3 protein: CASSPALNTEAFF

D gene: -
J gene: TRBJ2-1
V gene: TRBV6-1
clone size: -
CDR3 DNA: TGTGCCAGCAGTGACCAAGGGGAAGTTCGCAACAATGAGCAGTTCTTC
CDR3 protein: CASSDQGEVRNNEQFF

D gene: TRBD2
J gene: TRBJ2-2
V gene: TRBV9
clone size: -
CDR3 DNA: TGTGCCAGCAGCGTAGATCGCGGGGGGGCCCAAACCGGGGAGCTGTTTTTT
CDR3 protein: CASSVDRGGAQTGELFF

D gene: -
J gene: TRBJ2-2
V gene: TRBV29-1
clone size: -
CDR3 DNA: TGCAGCGTTGTGGACTTCCCTGACGGGGAGCTGTTTTTT
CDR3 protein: CSVVDFPDGELFF

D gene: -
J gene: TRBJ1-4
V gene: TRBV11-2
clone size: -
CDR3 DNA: TGTGCCAGCAGCTTAAACACCGTTTCAACTAATGAAAAACTGTTTTTT
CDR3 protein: CASSLNTVSTNEKLFF

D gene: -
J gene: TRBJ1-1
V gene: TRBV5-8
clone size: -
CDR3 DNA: TGTGCCAGCAGCTACGGGGAGGCAGCTTTCTTT
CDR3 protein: CASSYGEAAFF

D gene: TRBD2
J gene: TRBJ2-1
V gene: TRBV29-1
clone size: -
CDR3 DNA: TGCAGCGTTAGGAAAAGACTAGCGGACTACAATGAGCAGTTCTTC
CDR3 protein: CSVRKRLADYNEQFF

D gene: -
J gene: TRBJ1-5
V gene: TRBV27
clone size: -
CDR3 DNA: TGTGCCAGCAGTTCGTACCCACAGCCATATCAGCCCCAGCATTTT
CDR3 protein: CASSSYPQPYQPQHF

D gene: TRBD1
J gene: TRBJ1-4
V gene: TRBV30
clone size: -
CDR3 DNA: TGTGCCTGGAGTGTACGAGGTGACAGGGGCGGTGAAAAACTGTTTTTT
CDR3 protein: CAWSVRGDRGGEKLFF

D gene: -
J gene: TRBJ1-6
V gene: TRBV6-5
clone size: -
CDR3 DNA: TGTGCCAGCAGTCCGCCGGGTTATAATTCACCCCTCCACTTT
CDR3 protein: CASSPPGYNSPLHF

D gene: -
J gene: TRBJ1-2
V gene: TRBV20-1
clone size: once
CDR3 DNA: TGCAGTGCTAGTTCCCCGGGGGAGTACTATGGCTACACCTTC
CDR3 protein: CSASSPGEYYGYTF

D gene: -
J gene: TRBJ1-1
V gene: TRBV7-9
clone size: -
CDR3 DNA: TGTGCCAGCAGCTTAGGGGCGACCTCCGTTGAAGCTTTCTTT
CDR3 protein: CASSLGATSVEAFF

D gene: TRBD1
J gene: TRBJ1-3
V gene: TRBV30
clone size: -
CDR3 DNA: TGTGCCTGGAGACCCTCCGACAGGGCTTATGGAAACACCATATATTTT
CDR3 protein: CAWRPSDRAYGNTIYF

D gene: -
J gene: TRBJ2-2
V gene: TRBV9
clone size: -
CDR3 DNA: TGTGCCAGCAGCGTAGCCGGCGGAATGCGGACCGGGGAGCTGTTTTTT
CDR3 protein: CASSVAGGMRTGELFF